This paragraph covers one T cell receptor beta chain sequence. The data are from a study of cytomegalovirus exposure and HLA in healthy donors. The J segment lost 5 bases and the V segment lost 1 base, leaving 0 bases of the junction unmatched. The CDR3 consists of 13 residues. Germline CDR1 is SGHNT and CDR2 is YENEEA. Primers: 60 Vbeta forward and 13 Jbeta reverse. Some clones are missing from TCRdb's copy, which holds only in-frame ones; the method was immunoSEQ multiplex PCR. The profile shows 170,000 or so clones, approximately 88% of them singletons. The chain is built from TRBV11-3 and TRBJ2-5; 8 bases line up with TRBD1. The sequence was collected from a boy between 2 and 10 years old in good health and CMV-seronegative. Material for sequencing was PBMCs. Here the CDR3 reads CASSLGTGETQYF. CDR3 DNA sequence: TGTGCCAGCAGCTTAGGGACAGGGGAGACCCAGTACTTC.